The 14 T cell receptor beta chains presented below share a single source sample, sequenced in a study of human T cells and chemical hapten exposure. TCRdb ran MiXCR on the RACE reads and lists one entry per CDR3 protein. The data show 57,000 or so distinct CDR3 sequences, with roughly 12% seen just once and about 4% held by the top ten. The time point was: pre-sensitization, week 0. The treatment denotes: therapeutic diphenylcyclopropenone sensitization with weekly scalp DPC. This material consisted of whole blood, taken in connection with sensitization to the hapten diphenylcyclopropenone (DPC). These receptors were taken from a woman aged 35 to 49 with alopecia areata. Some clones in this sample may be carry-over from other donors' samples.

This clonotype came up a few times. The gene calls are TRBV6-2 or TRBV6-3 and TRBJ2-5; D may be TRBD1 (6 bases). Trimming removed 7 bases from V and 4 bases from J, with 13 bases in between. The CDR3 covers 13 residues. The germline gives CDR1 MNHEY, CDR2 SVGEGT. The CDR3 sequence is CASIKQGGETQYF. The CDR3 DNA reads as TGTGCCAGCATAAAACAGGGTGGAGAGACCCAGTACTTC.

J is TRBJ2-5 and V is TRBV28, with D perhaps matching TRBD2 (6 bases). Deletions cut 4 bases from V and 9 bases from J, with 21 bases between. CDR3 size: 15 residues. The germline V gene has CDR1 MDHEN and CDR2 SYDVKM. CDR3 sequence: CASSSPTGGDSAQYF. The CDR3 bases are TGTGCCAGCAGTTCTCCAACTGGCGGGGATTCGGCCCAGTACTTC.

This clonotype was seen many times. The chain recombines TRBV9 with TRBJ1-4; no firm D call. The CDR3 has 16 residues. Germline CDR1 is SGDLS and CDR2 is YYNGEE. The ends were cut back, 2 bases at V and 4 bases at J, with 15 bases in the middle. The CDR3 DNA reads as TGTGCCAGCAGCGTGTCCGGACCGGGTAGTAATGAAAAACTGTTTTTT. Residues: CASSVSGPGSNEKLFF.

This clonotype has at least ten counts. The rearrangement joins TRBV10-2 to TRBJ2-1; D might be TRBD1 or TRBD2, each matching 5 bases. This CDR3 spans 14 amino acids. The germline V and J ends were trimmed by 0 bases and 9 bases, with 12 bases remaining between them. Germline V gives CDR1 WSHSY, CDR2 SAAADI. The chain's CDR3 is CASSESRTGGEQFF. The CDR3 region has the DNA TGCGCCAGCAGTGAGTCCAGGACTGGGGGTGAGCAGTTCTTC.

The chain uses TRBV9 and TRBJ2-3; D perhaps matches TRBD2 (5 bases). The CDR3 contains 14 residues. The V gene's germline CDR1 is SGDLS and CDR2 YYNGEE. Between the trimmed V and J ends, which lost 3 bases and 2 bases, there was a span of 10 bases. CDR3 bases: TGTGCCAGCAGCGCCGCAGCGGCCACAGATACGCAGTATTTT. Protein: CASSAAAATDTQYF.

This clonotype turned up a few times. The chain links TRBV12-3 or TRBV12-4 to TRBJ2-1; possibly TRBD1 for D (6 bases). Trimming stripped 6 bases from V and 4 bases from J, with 19 bases between. The CDR3 runs to 16 residues. The CDR3 coding sequence is TGTGCCAGCAGCGAAGGGACACCCGCTCGGTACAATGAGCAGTTCTTC. Its translation: CASSEGTPARYNEQFF.

In this sample, this clonotype turned up many times. This rearrangement joins TRBV11-2 to TRBJ2-7; 7 nucleotides agree with TRBD2. The CDR3 is 14 amino acids. Germline V CDR1 and CDR2: SGHAT, FQNNGV. With 2 bases clipped from V and 3 bases from J, the junction kept 4 bases outside the gene matches. CDR3 nucleotides: TGTGCCAGCAGCTTACAAGCGGGACTCTACGAGCAGTACTTC. As protein: CASSLQAGLYEQYF.

This chain links TRBV7-3 with TRBJ2-1, with D maybe TRBD1 (5 bases). Germline lookup yields CDR1 SGHTA and CDR2 FQGTGA. V shed 6 bases and J shed 13 bases, with 16 bases lying between them. The CDR3 loop spans 12 amino acids. The CDR3 reads CASSYIQGLQFF. In DNA, the CDR3 is TGTGCCAGCAGTTACATCCAGGGTTTACAGTTCTTC.

A few counts support this clonotype. The J gene is TRBJ1-1, the V gene TRBV19; D gene unclear. CDR3 length: 15 residues. V shed 2 bases and J shed 0 bases, with 10 bases lying between them. Looked up from germline, CDR1 is LNHDA and CDR2 is SQIVND (reference sequence). This chain's CDR3 is CASSITVSVNTEAFF. The CDR3 DNA follows: TGTGCCAGTAGTATAACGGTTTCAGTGAACACTGAAGCTTTCTTT.

This clonotype appeared many times. The chain uses TRBV6-2 or TRBV6-3 and TRBJ2-1; TRBD2 matches at 10 bases. CDR3 length: 16 residues. Germline trimming cut 3 bases from V and 9 bases from J; bases unmatched to any gene: 11. Germline V gene lookup returns CDR1 MNHEY and CDR2 SVGEGT. CDR3 amino acids: CASSYLTSGESGEQFF. CDR3 in DNA: TGTGCCAGCAGTTATCTCACTAGCGGGGAGTCGGGTGAGCAGTTCTTC.

This clonotype was seen many times. The chain carries TRBV11-2 and TRBJ1-6, with TRBD1 identical over 9 bases. From germline, CDR1 is SGHAT and CDR2 FQNNGV. V trimming: 5 bases; J trimming: 6 bases; junction bases outside the gene matches: 8. This CDR3 comprises 16 residues. Here the CDR3 reads CASSAGDRVLNSPLHF. CDR3 DNA sequence: TGTGCCAGCAGCGCTGGGGACAGGGTCCTTAATTCACCCCTCCACTTT. The entire variable domain, with the rest obtained from reference TRBV11-2 and TRBJ1-6, is as follows: EAGVAQSPRYKIIEKRQSVAFWCNPISGHATLYWYQQILGQGPKLLIQFQNNGVVDDSQLPKDRFSAERLKGVDSTLKIQPAKLEDSAVYLCASSAGDRVLNSPLHFGNGTRLTVT.

The rearrangement joins TRBV5-4 to TRBJ2-1; D gene uncertain. V lost 1 base to trimming and J lost 0 bases, with 11 bases between them. Germline assignment: CDR1 SGHNT and CDR2 YYREEE (reference sequence). The CDR3 is made up of 16 amino acids. CDR3: CASSLSAVSSYNEQFF. CDR3 in DNA: TGTGCCAGCAGCTTGTCGGCGGTCAGCTCCTACAATGAGCAGTTCTTC.

The chain recombines TRBV7-2 with TRBJ2-5, with TRBD1 identical over 7 bases. Germline V gene data show CDR1 as SGHTA and CDR2 as FQGNSA. CDR3 length equals 13 residues. J lost 5 bases, V lost 4 bases, and 4 bases had no gene match. The CDR3 nucleotides read TGTGCCAGCAGCTCGGACAGGCGGGAGACCCAGTACTTC. This gives the protein CASSSDRRETQYF.

There are many counts of this clonotype. The chain is built from TRBV30 and TRBJ1-2; 7 bases match TRBD1. This CDR3 spans 16 amino acids. Losses at the gene ends were 4 bases for V and 0 bases for J; bases not matched to a gene: 11. Germline-derived CDR1 and CDR2 are GTSNPN and SVGIG (reference sequence). The CDR3 DNA reads TGTGCCTGGAAGTCGGTGGGACAGACTACTAACTATGGCTACACCTTC. As protein: CAWKSVGQTTNYGYTF.